These T cell receptor beta chains were read from a single sample in a study of Graves' ophthalmopathy and Graves' hyperthyroidism. TCRdb independently ran MiXCR on the multiplex PCR reads; one entry per CDR3 protein. The sample has about 660,000 distinct CDR3 sequences; 35% to 45% are singletons. The sequencing input was peripheral blood. Every receptor here comes from an adult man with Graves' ophthalmopathy. Each CDR3 is given with its conserved first and last residue. A D gene is named only where the DNA matches it firmly. Expanded clones get a size class; other rows say once, few or many, or leave the size out.

TRBV10-2	-	TRBJ2-7	-	TGCGCCAGCAGTGAGTCGATTCAGAGGGGCTACGAGCAGTACTTC	CASSESIQRGYEQYF
TRBV7-8	-	TRBJ2-3	many	TGTGCCAGCAGCCCCGTTAGTTCTGAGCCCACAGATACGCAGTATTTT	CASSPVSSEPTDTQYF
TRBV9	-	TRBJ1-2	once	TGTGCCAGCAGCGTTGAAGATCGGGATTGGAGGGGCACGAGTTATGGCTACACCTTC	CASSVEDRDWRGTSYGYTF
TRBV14	TRBD1	TRBJ1-1	-	TGTGCCAGCAGCCTTGGACAGGGCAGAGCTGAAGCTTTCTTT	CASSLGQGRAEAFF
TRBV20-1	TRBD1	TRBJ1-6	-	TGCAGTGCCCCTAGGTCGGGACAGGATTCACCCCTCCACTTT	CSAPRSGQDSPLHF
TRBV5-1	-	TRBJ1-1	many	TGTGCCAGCAGCTTAGGAGGGAGGACTGAAGCTTTCTTT	CASSLGGRTEAFF
TRBV9	-	TRBJ2-2	few	TGTGCCAGCAGGGGCTGGGGACCAACCGGGGAGCTGTTTTTT	CASRGWGPTGELFF
TRBV3-1	-	TRBJ1-5	-	TGTGCCAGCAGCCAGGGCGGAATCAATCAGCCCCAGCATTTT	CASSQGGINQPQHF
TRBV12-3/TRBV12-4	-	TRBJ1-1	many	TGTGCCAGCAGTCCACTAATGGGATTCACTGAAGCTTTCTTT	CASSPLMGFTEAFF
TRBV12-3/TRBV12-4	-	TRBJ1-6	many	TGTGCCAGCCGCTCGAGGGCCCATAATTCACCCCTCCACTTT	CASRSRAHNSPLHF
TRBV25-1	-	TRBJ1-1	many	TGTGCCAGCAGTGATGATTGGGCAGAGAACACTGAAGCTTTCTTT	CASSDDWAENTEAFF
TRBV12-3/TRBV12-4	-	TRBJ1-4	-	TGTGCCAGCAGTTTAGCGGGGCGACAGATGGAAAAACTGTTTTTT	CASSLAGRQMEKLFF
TRBV19	-	TRBJ1-2	few	TGTGCCAGTCAACGGGCCCCTCTCTATGGCTACACCTTC	CASQRAPLYGYTF
TRBV7-2	TRBD1	TRBJ2-5	-	TGTGCCAGCAGCCCAGACAGGGTCAGAGAGACCCAGTACTTC	CASSPDRVRETQYF
TRBV10-3	TRBD1	TRBJ1-1	once	TGTGCCACCAGTGACCCGGGACAGGGCACTGAAGCTTTCTTT	CATSDPGQGTEAFF
TRBV29-1	-	TRBJ1-4	-	TGCAGCGTTGAAGGCAGCTCTGGAAAACTGTTTTTT	CSVEGSSGKLFF
TRBV2	-	TRBJ1-5	many	TGTGCCAGCAGTCAGGGAGGCTTGGGCAATCAGCCCCAGCATTTT	CASSQGGLGNQPQHF
TRBV29-1	TRBD1	TRBJ1-1	-	TGCAGCGCCGACAGGGGTTTGAACACTGAAGCTTTCTTT	CSADRGLNTEAFF
TRBV2	TRBD1	TRBJ2-7	-	TGTGCCAGCGGGGGAGCGGGACAGGGTGTACTCGAGCAGTACTTC	CASGGAGQGVLEQYF
TRBV12-3/TRBV12-4	-	TRBJ2-5	many	TGTGCCAGCAGCCCGATAGGGGGGGGCGAAGAGACCCAGTACTTC	CASSPIGGGEETQYF
TRBV6-6	-	TRBJ2-2	-	TGTGCCAGCGAAACCCCAGGGGACACCGGGGAGCTGTTTTTT	CASETPGDTGELFF
TRBV7-9	-	TRBJ2-7	-	TGTGCCAGCAGCTTCGGCGGGGTTAGTTCCTACGAGCAGTACTTC	CASSFGGVSSYEQYF
TRBV2	-	TRBJ2-3	-	TGTGCCAGCAGTGTAACTAGGACAGATACGCAGTATTTT	CASSVTRTDTQYF
TRBV2	TRBD2	TRBJ2-3	many	TGTGCCAGCAGTGTCCCTGAGCGGGGGGGCGGAGATACGCAGTATTTT	CASSVPERGGGDTQYF
TRBV20-1	-	TRBJ1-1	many	TGCAGTGCAAAAGTGGTCAGTCAGGTTGTCACTGAAGCTTTCTTT	CSAKVVSQVVTEAFF
TRBV5-8	-	TRBJ2-7	many	TGTGCCAGCAGCAGGACGGGGACACTATACGAGCAGTACTTC	CASSRTGTLYEQYF
TRBV9	-	TRBJ1-1	many	TGTGCCAGCAGCGTAGTCGGGCAGTTGGACACTGAAGCTTTCTTT	CASSVVGQLDTEAFF
TRBV29-1	-	TRBJ1-3	-	TGCAGCGTTGAAGATCGGGGTCGAAACACCATATATTTT	CSVEDRGRNTIYF
TRBV29-1	-	TRBJ2-2	-	TGCAGCTTGATGGGAGATACCGGGGAGCTGTTTTTT	CSLMGDTGELFF